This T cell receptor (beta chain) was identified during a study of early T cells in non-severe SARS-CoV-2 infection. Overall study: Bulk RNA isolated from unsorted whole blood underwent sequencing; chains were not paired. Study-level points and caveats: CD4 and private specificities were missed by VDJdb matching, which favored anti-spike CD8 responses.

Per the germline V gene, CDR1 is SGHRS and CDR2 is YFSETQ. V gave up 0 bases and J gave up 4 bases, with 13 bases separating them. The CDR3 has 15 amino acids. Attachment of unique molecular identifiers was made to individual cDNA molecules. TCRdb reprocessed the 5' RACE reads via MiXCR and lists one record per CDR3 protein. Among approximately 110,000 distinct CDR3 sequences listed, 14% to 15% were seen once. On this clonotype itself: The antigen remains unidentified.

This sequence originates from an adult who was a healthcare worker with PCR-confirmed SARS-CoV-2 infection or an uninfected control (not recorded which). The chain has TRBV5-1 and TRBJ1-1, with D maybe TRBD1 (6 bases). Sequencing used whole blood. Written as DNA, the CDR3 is TGCGCCAGCAGCTTGGATCCGGGGGCAACCACTGAAGCTTTCTTT. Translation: CASSLDPGATTEAFF. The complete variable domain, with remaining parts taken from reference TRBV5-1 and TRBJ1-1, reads KAGVTQTPRYLIKTRGQQVTLSCSPISGHRSVSWYQQTPGQGLQFLFEYFSETQRNKGNFPGRFSGRQFSNSRSEMNVSTLELGDSALYLCASSLDPGATTEAFFGQGTRLTVV.